Sequencing of this T cell receptor (beta chain) was carried out in a study of shared clonotypes between healthy human individuals. HIV-negative, healthy adults without recent acute infections or vaccinations were the donors. It was into CD45RA+ naive and CD45RA-negative memory subsets that the CD4+ cells were split. Sequencing used immunoSEQ multiplex PCR; TCRdb keeps in-frame clones, though not all of them. The table records about 1 million clones, more than 65% of them present only once. Sequenced input: memory CD4+ T cells sorted from blood. The subset here: CD45RA-negative fraction. The receptor was derived from a man between 18 and 29 years old in good health.

The CDR3 loop reads CARADRGCGYTF. DNA for the CDR3: TGTGCCCGCGCGGACAGGGGTTGCGGCTACACCTTC. V is TRBV6-5 and J is TRBJ1-2, with 9 nucleotides matching TRBD1. This CDR3 comprises 12 residues. Trimming at V came to 11 bases and at J to 8 bases, leaving 9 bases not matched to a gene. Germline V gene sequence: CDR1 MNHEY, CDR2 SVGAGI.